These 29 T cell receptor beta chains originate from one sample sequenced in a study of cytomegalovirus exposure and HLA in healthy donors. TCRdb's copy holds only in-frame clones and misses some; the assay was immunoSEQ multiplex PCR. The sample has 200,000 to 250,000 clones, roughly 83% seen once. Source material: PBMCs. The receptors come from a woman in her 30s in good health and CMV-seropositive.

This clone was picked up one time. The chain links TRBV28 to TRBJ1-2; D might be TRBD1 (5 bases). V lost 5 bases and J 3 bases, leaving 13 bases between the germline ends. In germline, CDR1 is MDHEN, CDR2 SYDVKM. The CDR3 extends over 14 amino acids. The CDR3 nucleotides read TGTGCCAGCAGTCCTTGGCGGGGGGACTATGGCTACACCTTC. It specifies CASSPWRGDYGYTF.

This clone was detected a few times. This rearrangement joins TRBV2 to TRBJ1-2; D is perhaps TRBD1 (5 bases). V shed 8 bases and J shed 4 bases, with 8 bases lying between them. The CDR3 covers 11 residues. Germline V gives CDR1 SNHLY, CDR2 FYNNEI. The CDR3, as DNA: TGTGCCAGCCGGGACCTCTATGGCTACACCTTC. As protein: CASRDLYGYTF. Complete variable domain (other parts from reference TRBV2 and TRBJ1-2): EPEVTQTPSHQVTQMGQEVILRCVPISNHLYFYWYRQILGQKVEFLVSFYNNEISEKSEIFDDQFSVERPDGSNFTLKIRSTKLEDSAMYFCASRDLYGYTFGSGTRLTVV.

The chain carries TRBV30 and TRBJ2-5; no definite D call. CDR3 size: 11 residues. The germline gives CDR1 GTSNPN, CDR2 SVGIG (reference sequence). The germline V and J ends were trimmed by 6 bases and 5 bases, with 10 bases remaining between them. As DNA, the CDR3 is TGTGCCTGTCTAGAGTTTGAGACCCAGTACTTC. Translation: CACLEFETQYF.

This chain joins TRBV27 and TRBJ2-1; 12 bases line up with TRBD2. The CDR3 is 14 residues long. The ends lost 5 bases at V and 7 bases at J; junction bases unmatched: 3. Germline CDR1 and CDR2: MNHEY and SMNVEV (reference sequence). DNA for the CDR3: TGTGCCAGCAGTGCTAGCGGGAGGGCGAATGAGCAGTTCTTC. Translated: CASSASGRANEQFF.

The chain joins TRBV5-5 to TRBJ1-2, with TRBD1 matching 9 bases. There are 15 residues in the CDR3. Trimming removed 2 bases from V and 7 bases from J; junction bases left unmatched: 9. Germline V gene lookup returns CDR1 SGHKS and CDR2 YYEKEE (reference sequence). CDR3 residues: CASSFITTGGSGYTF. CDR3 DNA sequence: TGTGCCAGCAGCTTCATAACTACAGGGGGCTCTGGCTACACCTTC.

The J gene is TRBJ2-1, the V gene TRBV7-8; the D is unclear. With 0 bases removed from V and 3 bases from J, the gap between germline ends came to 15 bases. The CDR3 spans 17 residues. Germline V lookup: CDR1 SGHVS, CDR2 FQNEAQ. The CDR3 is CASSLAPLSSVYNEQFF. CDR3 in DNA: TGTGCCAGCAGCTTAGCCCCCCTTAGCAGCGTCTACAATGAGCAGTTCTTC.

This chain links TRBV5-1 with TRBJ1-1, with D hard to call. The CDR3 spans 14 residues. Germline CDR1 is SGHRS and CDR2 is YFSETQ. Deletions cut 2 bases from V and 4 bases from J, with 12 bases between. The CDR3 DNA follows: TGCGCCAGCAGCTTTAGGGTGGAGGGCACTGAAGCTTTCTTT. Translation gives CASSFRVEGTEAFF.

The chain joins TRBV6-5 to TRBJ1-2; D gene ambiguous. Between the trimmed V and J ends, which lost 2 bases and 2 bases, there was a span of 6 bases. Germline CDR1 reads MNHEY; CDR2 reads SVGAGI. This CDR3 is 13 amino acids long. The CDR3 loop reads CASSYGENYGYTF. For the CDR3, the DNA is TGTGCCAGCAGTTACGGGGAAAACTATGGCTACACCTTC.

The chain is built from TRBV6-1 and TRBJ2-3, with 8 bases fitting TRBD2. Germline V gene data show CDR1 as MNHNS and CDR2 as SASEGT. The CDR3 has 15 residues. V trimming: 4 bases; J trimming: 3 bases; junction bases outside the gene matches: 6. CDR3 sequence: CASSVGGASTDTQYF. The DNA for the CDR3 is TGTGCCAGCAGTGTCGGGGGGGCTAGTACAGATACGCAGTATTTT.

The genes are TRBV30 and TRBJ1-3; the D is unclear. CDR1 and CDR2 from the germline V gene are GTSNPN and SVGIG (reference sequence). V was cut by 7 bases and J by 3 bases, with 10 bases left in between. This CDR3 contains 12 residues. This chain's CDR3 is CASGEVGNTIYF. The CDR3 nucleotides read TGTGCCTCCGGAGAGGTTGGAAACACCATATATTTT.

The table lists this clone with a count of one. The rearrangement joins TRBV28 to TRBJ2-1, with unresolved D. The germline CDR1 and CDR2 sequences are MDHEN and SYDVKM. This CDR3 comprises 14 residues. Between the trimmed V and J ends, which lost 3 bases and 3 bases, there was a span of 9 bases. Written as DNA, the CDR3 is TGTGCCAGCAGTTTCTTGGCTATCTACAATGAGCAGTTCTTC. Protein sequence: CASSFLAIYNEQFF. Full variable domain (missing parts from reference TRBV28 and TRBJ2-1): DVKVTQSSRYLVKRTGEKVFLECVQDMDHENMFWYRQDPGLGLRLIYFSYDVKMKEKGDIPEGYSVSREKKERFSLILESASTNQTSMYLCASSFLAIYNEQFFGPGTRLTVL.

The genes are TRBV6-5 and TRBJ2-7, with 8 bases that match TRBD1. Germline loops: CDR1 MNHEY, CDR2 SVGAGI. V shed 6 bases, J shed 1 base, and the junction held 8 bases outside the gene matches. The CDR3 covers 15 residues. Written as DNA, the CDR3 is TGTGCCAGCAGCACCGGGACAGGCAGATCCTACGAGCAGTACTTC. The encoded protein is CASSTGTGRSYEQYF.

J is TRBJ1-2 and V is TRBV14; possible D gene TRBD1, 6 bases. Germline V lookup: CDR1 SGHDN, CDR2 FVKESK. The CDR3 has 12 residues. The ends were cut back, 5 bases at V and 7 bases at J, with 11 bases in the middle. The CDR3 DNA reads as TGTGCCAGCAGCTTTGAAGGGGGTGGCTACACCTTC. Translated, it gives CASSFEGGGYTF.

This chain connects TRBV15 to TRBJ1-5, with 9 bases that match TRBD1. The CDR3 contains 15 residues. The junction had 2 bases not matched to a gene; V was cut back by 1 base and J by 4 bases. Germline CDR1 and CDR2: LNHNV and YYDKDF (reference sequence). The CDR3 DNA sequence: TGTGCCACCAGCAGAGTTGGGACAGGGAATCAGCCCCAGCATTTT. Translation gives CATSRVGTGNQPQHF.

V and J are TRBV25-1 and TRBJ2-1, with 7 bases matching TRBD1. The V and J ends lost 3 bases and 0 bases, in that order; junction bases with no gene match: 5. Germline assignment: CDR1 MGHDK and CDR2 SYGVNS. The CDR3 runs 16 residues. The CDR3 nucleotides are TGTGCCAGCAGTGATTCCACAGGGGTCTCCTACAATGAGCAGTTCTTC. Protein: CASSDSTGVSYNEQFF.

In regard to this clone: A much larger clone is a single base away; this may be a read error. At the DNA level, this CDR3 is encoded by other sequences in the same sample as well. The genes are TRBV27 and TRBJ2-3; TRBD2 might be the D (6 bases). Trimming stripped 5 bases from V and 6 bases from J, with 6 bases between. Germline V gene sequence: CDR1 MNHEY, CDR2 SMNVEV (reference sequence). The CDR3 contains 11 residues. CDR3 bases: TGTGCCAGCAGTGGGGGGGATACGCAGTATTTT. It yields the protein CASSGGDTQYF.

The V gene is TRBV13, the J gene TRBJ2-1; the D is unclear. Germline V gene lookup returns CDR1 PRHDT and CDR2 FYEKMQ (reference sequence). Deletions cut 1 base from V and 4 bases from J, with 11 bases between. This CDR3 spans 15 amino acids. In DNA, the CDR3 is TGTGCCAGCAGCTTAGTCGGGCCCCTATACAATGAGCAGTTCTTC. Amino acid sequence: CASSLVGPLYNEQFF.

A single count supports this clone. CDR3 in amino acids: CASSLDLGRGGTF. The CDR3, as DNA: TGCGCCAGCAGCTTGGATTTGGGCAGGGGTGGCACCTTC. The rearrangement links TRBV5-1 to TRBJ1-2; D perhaps matches TRBD1 (6 bases). The CDR3 is made up of 13 amino acids. Trimming took 0 bases from V and 13 from J, leaving 16 bases between them. Germline V gene sequence: CDR1 SGHRS, CDR2 YFSETQ.

This rearrangement joins TRBV14 to TRBJ2-7; D gene ambiguous. Germline V gene data show CDR1 as SGHDN and CDR2 as FVKESK. This CDR3 contains 12 residues. V dropped 2 bases and J dropped 2 bases, with 4 bases sitting between them. CDR3 region: CASSQQAYEQYF. The CDR3 region has the DNA TGTGCCAGCAGCCAACAGGCCTACGAGCAGTACTTC.

V and J are TRBV6-5 and TRBJ2-1; possible D gene TRBD2, 5 bases. V was pared by 2 bases and J by 5 bases, with 7 bases between. This CDR3 region has 13 residues. The V gene's germline CDR1 is MNHEY and CDR2 SVGAGI. The CDR3 coding sequence is TGTGCCAGCAGTTACGGACTCAACAATGAGCAGTTCTTC. Its protein product is CASSYGLNNEQFF.

This clone is termed medium-sized (0.01 to 0.1%). The chain uses TRBV10-1 and TRBJ1-2; D call uncertain. Per germline, CDR1 WNHNN and CDR2 SYGVQD (reference sequence). The CDR3 consists of 14 residues. Trimming shortened V by 0 bases and J by 5 bases, and 10 bases separated the two germline ends. The DNA of the CDR3 is TGCGCCAGCAGTGAGTCGAGTTCGGGATATGGCTACACCTTC. Translating gives CASSESSSGYGYTF.

The chain recombines TRBV30 with TRBJ1-1; tentatively, D is TRBD1 (5 bases). The length of the CDR3 is 15 residues. From germline, CDR1 is GTSNPN and CDR2 SVGIG (reference sequence). The V end lost 4 bases, the J end lost 2 bases, and 17 bases lay between the germline ends. The CDR3 here is CAWTKRGVHNTEAFF. CDR3 nucleotide sequence: TGTGCCTGGACCAAAAGAGGGGTTCATAACACTGAAGCTTTCTTT.

The V and J genes are TRBV5-4 and TRBJ2-1, with TRBD2 identical over 9 bases. Germline-derived CDR1 and CDR2 are SGHNT and YYREEE (reference sequence). J gave up 4 bases and V 0 bases, and 5 bases lay outside the gene matches. The CDR3 runs to 16 residues. The CDR3, as DNA: TGTGCCAGCAGCTTGGGGGTGGCGGGAGGGTACAATGAGCAGTTCTTC. It is translated as CASSLGVAGGYNEQFF.

This rearrangement joins TRBV19 to TRBJ2-7, with 10 positions matching TRBD1. CDR1 LNHDA and CDR2 SQIVND come from the germline V gene (reference sequence). The V and J ends lost 6 bases and 6 bases, in that order; junction bases with no gene match: 8. The CDR3 consists of 14 residues. CDR3 sequence: CASRLGTGDSEQYF. DNA for the CDR3: TGTGCCAGTAGACTCGGGACAGGGGATTCCGAGCAGTACTTC.

The chain recombines TRBV25-1 with TRBJ1-1; D gene uncertain. Germline V lookup: CDR1 MGHDK, CDR2 SYGVNS. This CDR3 has 12 amino acids. V was shortened by 2 bases and J by 3 bases, with 4 bases between the two germline ends. The CDR3: CASSELDTEAFF. In DNA, the CDR3 is TGTGCCAGCAGTGAACTGGACACTGAAGCTTTCTTT.

The chain couples TRBV7-2 to TRBJ2-1, with 7 bases lining up with TRBD2. Trimming at V came to 5 bases and at J to 0 bases, leaving 4 bases not matched to a gene. The CDR3 loop spans 15 amino acids. Germline CDR1 SGHTA, CDR2 FQGNSA. In DNA form, the CDR3 reads TGTGCCAGCAGCCGAGGGGAGGGCTCCTACAATGAGCAGTTCTTC. It specifies CASSRGEGSYNEQFF. Together with reference TRBV7-2 and TRBJ2-1, the CDR3 gives the full variable domain: GAGVSQSPSNKVTEKGKDVELRCDPISGHTALYWYRQSLGQGLEFLIYFQGNSAPDKSGLPSDRFSAERTGGSVSTLTIQRTQQEDSAVYLCASSRGEGSYNEQFFGPGTRLTVL.

V is TRBV27 and J is TRBJ2-3; 9 bases match TRBD1. The germline gives CDR1 MNHEY, CDR2 SMNVEV (reference sequence). There are 14 residues in the CDR3. Trimming cost V 6 bases and J 6 bases; bases outside gene matches: 7. The CDR3 nucleotides read TGTGCCAGCAGATTGGGGACAGGGAGCGATACGCAGTATTTT. Amino acid sequence: CASRLGTGSDTQYF.

The chain is built from TRBV13 and TRBJ1-1; maybe TRBD1 (5 bases). Per the germline V gene, CDR1 is PRHDT and CDR2 is FYEKMQ (reference sequence). The V end lost 5 bases, the J end lost 0 bases, and 7 bases lay between the germline ends. The CDR3 extends over 13 amino acids. CDR3 nucleotides: TGTGCCAGCAGCCGACAGATGAACACTGAAGCTTTCTTT. Encoded protein: CASSRQMNTEAFF.

In its sample, this clone was seen a few times. This sequence joins TRBV4-1 and TRBJ2-5, with D perhaps matching TRBD1 or TRBD2 (5 bases each). V was clipped by 4 bases and J by 2 bases, with 14 bases between them. This CDR3 comprises 15 residues. Per the germline V gene, CDR1 is MGHRA and CDR2 is YSYEKL. CDR3 nucleotide sequence: TGCGCCAGCAGCCGCCTTGGGACGGCGCAAGAGACCCAGTACTTC. This gives the protein CASSRLGTAQETQYF.